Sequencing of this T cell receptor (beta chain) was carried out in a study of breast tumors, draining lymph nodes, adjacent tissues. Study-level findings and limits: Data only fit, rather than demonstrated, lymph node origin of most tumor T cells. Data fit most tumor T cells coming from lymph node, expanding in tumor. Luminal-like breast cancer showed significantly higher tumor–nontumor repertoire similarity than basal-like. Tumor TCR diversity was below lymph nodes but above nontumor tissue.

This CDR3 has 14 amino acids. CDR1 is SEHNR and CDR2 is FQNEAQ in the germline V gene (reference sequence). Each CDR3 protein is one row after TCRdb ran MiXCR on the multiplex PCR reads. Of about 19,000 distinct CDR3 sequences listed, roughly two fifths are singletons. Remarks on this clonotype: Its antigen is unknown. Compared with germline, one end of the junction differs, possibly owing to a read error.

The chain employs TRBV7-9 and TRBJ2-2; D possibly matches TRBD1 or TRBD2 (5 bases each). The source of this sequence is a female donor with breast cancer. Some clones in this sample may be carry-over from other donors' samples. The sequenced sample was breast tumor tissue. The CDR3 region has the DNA TGTGCCAGCAGCTTAGCGCGAGGACACCGGGGAGCTGTTTTT. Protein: CASSLARGHRGAVF.